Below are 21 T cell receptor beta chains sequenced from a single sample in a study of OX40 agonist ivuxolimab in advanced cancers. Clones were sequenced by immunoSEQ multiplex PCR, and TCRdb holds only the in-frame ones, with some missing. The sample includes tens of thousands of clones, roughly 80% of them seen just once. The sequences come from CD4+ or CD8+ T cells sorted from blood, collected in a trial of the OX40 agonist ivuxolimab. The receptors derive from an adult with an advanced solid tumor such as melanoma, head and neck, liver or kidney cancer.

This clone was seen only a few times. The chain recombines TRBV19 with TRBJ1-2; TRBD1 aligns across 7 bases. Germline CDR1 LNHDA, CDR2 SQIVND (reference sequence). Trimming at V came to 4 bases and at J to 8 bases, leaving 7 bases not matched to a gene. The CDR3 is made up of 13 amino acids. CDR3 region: CASSTGQLSGYTF. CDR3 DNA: TGTGCCAGTAGTACGGGACAGCTTTCGGGCTACACCTTC.

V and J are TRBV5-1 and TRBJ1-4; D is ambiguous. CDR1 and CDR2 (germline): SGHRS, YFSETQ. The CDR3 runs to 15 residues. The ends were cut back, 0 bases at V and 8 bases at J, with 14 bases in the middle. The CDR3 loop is CASSLGNSGTEKLFF. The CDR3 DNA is TGCGCCAGCAGCTTGGGAAATTCGGGAACCGAAAAACTGTTTTTT.

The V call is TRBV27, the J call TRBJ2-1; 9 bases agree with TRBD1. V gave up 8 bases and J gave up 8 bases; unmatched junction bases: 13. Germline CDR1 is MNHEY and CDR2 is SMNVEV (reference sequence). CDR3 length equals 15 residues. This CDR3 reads CASRLQGALNYEQFF. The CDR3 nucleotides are TGTGCCAGCCGGTTACAGGGGGCCCTTAACTATGAGCAGTTCTTC.

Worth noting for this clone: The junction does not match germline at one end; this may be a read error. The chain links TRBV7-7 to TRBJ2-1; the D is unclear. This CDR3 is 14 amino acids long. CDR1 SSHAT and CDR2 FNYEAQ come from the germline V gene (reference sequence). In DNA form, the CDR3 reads TGTGCTAGCAGCTTAGGTGGCCCCGGATCGGAGCAGTTCTTC. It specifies CASSLGGPGSEQFF.

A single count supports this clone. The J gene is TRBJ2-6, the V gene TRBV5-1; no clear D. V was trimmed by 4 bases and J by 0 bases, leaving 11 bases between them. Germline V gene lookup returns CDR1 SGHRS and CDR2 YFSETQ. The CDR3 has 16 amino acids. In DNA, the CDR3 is TGCGCCAGCAGCCTACCCAGGATCTCTGGGGCCAACGTCCTGACTTTC. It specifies CASSLPRISGANVLTF.

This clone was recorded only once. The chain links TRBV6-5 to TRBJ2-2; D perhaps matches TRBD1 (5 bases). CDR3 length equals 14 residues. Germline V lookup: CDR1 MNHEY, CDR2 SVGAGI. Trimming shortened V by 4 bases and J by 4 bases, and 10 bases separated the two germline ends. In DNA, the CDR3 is TGTGCCAGCAGTTTCCCAAGGGGCACCGGGGAGCTGTTTTTT. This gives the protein CASSFPRGTGELFF.

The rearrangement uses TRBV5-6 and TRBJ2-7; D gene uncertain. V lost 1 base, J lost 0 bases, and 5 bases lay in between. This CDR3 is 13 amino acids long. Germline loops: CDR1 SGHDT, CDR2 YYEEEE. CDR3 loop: CASSLSPSYEQYV. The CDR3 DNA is TGTGCCAGCAGCTTGAGCCCCTCCTACGAGCAGTACGTC.

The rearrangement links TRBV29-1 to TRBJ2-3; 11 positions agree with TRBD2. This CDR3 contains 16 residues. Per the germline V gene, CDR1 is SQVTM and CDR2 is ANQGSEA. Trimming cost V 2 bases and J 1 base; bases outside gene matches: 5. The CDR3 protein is CSVEKTSGSRTDTQYF. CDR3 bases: TGCAGCGTTGAAAAAACTAGCGGGAGCCGCACAGATACGCAGTATTTT.

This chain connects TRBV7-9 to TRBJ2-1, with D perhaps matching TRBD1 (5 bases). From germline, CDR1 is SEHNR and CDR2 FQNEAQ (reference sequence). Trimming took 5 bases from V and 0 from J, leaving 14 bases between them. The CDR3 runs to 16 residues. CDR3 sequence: CASSPRRDSSYNEQFF. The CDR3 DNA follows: TGTGCCAGCAGCCCCAGGCGAGACAGCTCCTACAATGAGCAGTTCTTC.

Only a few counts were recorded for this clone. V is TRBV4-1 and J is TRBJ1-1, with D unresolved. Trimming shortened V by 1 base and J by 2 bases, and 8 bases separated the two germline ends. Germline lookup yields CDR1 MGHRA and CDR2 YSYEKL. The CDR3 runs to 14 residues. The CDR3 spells CASSQVNRNTEAFF. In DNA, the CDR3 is TGCGCCAGCAGCCAAGTGAACAGAAACACTGAAGCTTTCTTT.

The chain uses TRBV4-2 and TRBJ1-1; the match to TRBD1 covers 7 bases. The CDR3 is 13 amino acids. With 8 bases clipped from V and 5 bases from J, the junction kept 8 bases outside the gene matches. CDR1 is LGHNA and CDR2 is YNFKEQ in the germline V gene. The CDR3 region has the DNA TGTGCCAGCGGAAACAGGGGAGGGACTGAAGCTTTCTTT. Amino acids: CASGNRGGTEAFF.

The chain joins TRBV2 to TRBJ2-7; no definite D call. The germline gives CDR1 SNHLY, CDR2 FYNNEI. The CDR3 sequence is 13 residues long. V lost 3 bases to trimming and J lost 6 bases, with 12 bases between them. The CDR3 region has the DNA TGTGCCAGCAGTGACGGGTACTTTGGCGAGCAGTACGTC. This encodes CASSDGYFGEQYV.

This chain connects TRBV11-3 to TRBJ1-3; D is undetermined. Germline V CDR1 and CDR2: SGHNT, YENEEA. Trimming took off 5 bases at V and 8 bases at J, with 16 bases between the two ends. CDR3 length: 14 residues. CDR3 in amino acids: CASSALLGMDTIYF. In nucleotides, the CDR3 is TGTGCCAGCAGCGCCCTCCTGGGGATGGACACCATATATTTT.

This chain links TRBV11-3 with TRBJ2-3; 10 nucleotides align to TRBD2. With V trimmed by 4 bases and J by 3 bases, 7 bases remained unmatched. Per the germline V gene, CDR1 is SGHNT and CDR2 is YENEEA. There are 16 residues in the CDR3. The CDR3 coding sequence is TGTGCCAGCAGCTCTAGACAGCGGGAGGGTACAGATACGCAGTATTTT. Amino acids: CASSSRQREGTDTQYF. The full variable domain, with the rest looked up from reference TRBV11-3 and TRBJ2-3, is EAGVVQSPRYKIIEKKQPVAFWCNPISGHNTLYWYLQNLGQGPELLIRYENEEAVDDSQLPKDRFSAERLKGVDSTLKIQPAELGDSAVYLCASSSRQREGTDTQYFGPGTRLTVL.

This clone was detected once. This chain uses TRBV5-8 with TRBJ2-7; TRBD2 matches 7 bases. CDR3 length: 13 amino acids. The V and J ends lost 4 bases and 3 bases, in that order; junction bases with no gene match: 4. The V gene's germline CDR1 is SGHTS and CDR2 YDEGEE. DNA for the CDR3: TGTGCCAGCAGCCAAACTAGCGACTACGAGCAGTACTTC. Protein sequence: CASSQTSDYEQYF.

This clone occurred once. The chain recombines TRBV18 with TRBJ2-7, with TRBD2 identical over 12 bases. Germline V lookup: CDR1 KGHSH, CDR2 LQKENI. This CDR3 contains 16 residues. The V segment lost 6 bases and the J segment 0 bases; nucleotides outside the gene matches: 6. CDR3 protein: CASSPGLAGISYEQYV. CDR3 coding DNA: TGTGCCAGCTCTCCAGGACTAGCGGGGATCTCCTACGAGCAGTACGTC.

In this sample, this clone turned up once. This chain's CDR3 is CASSPQARGYNEQFF. The CDR3 nucleotides are TGTGCCAGTAGTCCCCAGGCTCGCGGGTACAATGAGCAGTTCTTC. The chain employs TRBV19 and TRBJ2-1, with D possibly TRBD2 on 5 matching bases. Trimming removed 5 bases at V and 4 bases at J, with 15 bases between. The germline gives CDR1 LNHDA, CDR2 SQIVND (reference sequence). This CDR3 contains 15 residues.

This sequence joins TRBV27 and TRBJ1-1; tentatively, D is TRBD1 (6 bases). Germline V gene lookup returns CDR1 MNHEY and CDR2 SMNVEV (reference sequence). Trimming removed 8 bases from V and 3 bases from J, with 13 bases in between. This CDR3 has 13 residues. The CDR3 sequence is CASSFTGYTEAFF. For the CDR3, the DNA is TGTGCCAGCTCATTTACAGGGTACACTGAAGCTTTCTTT.

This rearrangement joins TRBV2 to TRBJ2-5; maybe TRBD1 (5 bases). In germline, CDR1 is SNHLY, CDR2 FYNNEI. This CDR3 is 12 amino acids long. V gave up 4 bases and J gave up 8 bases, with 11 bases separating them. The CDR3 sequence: CASSGTQTTQYF. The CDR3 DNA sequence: TGTGCCAGCAGTGGGACACAGACAACCCAGTACTTC.

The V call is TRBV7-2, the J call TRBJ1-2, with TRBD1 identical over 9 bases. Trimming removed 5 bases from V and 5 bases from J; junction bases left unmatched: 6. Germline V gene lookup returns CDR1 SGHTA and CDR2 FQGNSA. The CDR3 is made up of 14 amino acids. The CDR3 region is CASSPDRGNYGYTF. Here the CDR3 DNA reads TGTGCCAGCAGCCCGGACAGGGGCAATTATGGCTACACCTTC.

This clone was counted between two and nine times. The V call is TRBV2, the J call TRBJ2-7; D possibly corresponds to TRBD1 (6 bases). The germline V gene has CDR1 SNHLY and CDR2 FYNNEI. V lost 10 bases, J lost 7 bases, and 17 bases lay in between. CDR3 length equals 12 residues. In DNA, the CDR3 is TGTGCCACTAAGGACAGTTTGAAAGAGCAGTACGTC. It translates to CATKDSLKEQYV.